This is a list of T cell receptor beta chains from one sample in a study of control samples from healthy donors and cancer patients. Libraries were prepared by immunoSEQ multiplex PCR; TCRdb keeps only in-frame clonotypes and omits some of them. The sample lists fewer than 200,000 clones, 90% occurring once. Material for sequencing was blood. These receptors came from a woman aged 45-59 years in good health. Each CDR3 is given with its conserved first and last residue. Fields, in order: J gene, clone size, V gene, D gene, CDR3 protein, CDR3 DNA. The D gene is left open where the match is weak. Clone size is given for some rows only: seen once, a few or many times, or a class if the clone is expanded.

TRBJ1-4 - TRBV28 - CASSPIAGRTNEKLFF TGTGCCAGCAGTCCAATCGCCGGGAGAACTAATGAAAAACTGTTTTTT
TRBJ1-6 once TRBV25-1 - CASSVGRYNSPLHF TGTGCCAGCAGTGTGGGACGATATAATTCACCCCTCCACTTT
TRBJ2-7 - TRBV7-8 - CASSPSAGDYEQYF TGTGCCAGCAGCCCGAGCGCAGGGGACTACGAGCAGTACTTC
TRBJ2-1 - TRBV7-9 - CASSLVDRDLAQEQFF TGTGCCAGCAGCTTAGTAGACCGGGACCTAGCACAGGAGCAGTTCTTC
TRBJ2-1 - TRBV20-1 - CSASVGPRGSNEQFF TGCAGTGCTAGTGTCGGGCCCCGGGGGAGCAATGAGCAGTTCTTC
TRBJ2-1 - TRBV13 - CASRSGVGNEQFF TGTGCCAGCAGGTCAGGAGTGGGCAATGAGCAGTTCTTC
TRBJ2-7 - TRBV6-1 - CASSEAAGSLVYEQYF TGTGCCAGCAGTGAAGCGGCCGGGTCGTTGGTCTACGAGCAGTACTTC
TRBJ1-2 - TRBV5-1 - CASSPGGGNYGYTF TGCGCCAGCAGCCCTGGCGGGGGCAACTATGGCTACACCTTC
TRBJ2-3 - TRBV18 - CASSPLKASVSTDTQYF TGTGCCAGCTCACCTCTCAAGGCTTCCGTTAGCACAGATACGCAGTATTTT
TRBJ1-2 - TRBV5-6 - CASSLGQAYHGYTF TGTGCCAGCAGCTTGGGACAGGCTTATCATGGCTACACCTTC
TRBJ2-3 few TRBV5-4 - CASSLGRAYTDTQYF TGTGCCAGCAGCTTGGGGCGGGCATACACAGATACGCAGTATTTT
TRBJ1-6 few TRBV7-2 - CASSLATGEASPLHF TGTGCCAGCAGCTTAGCGACGGGGGAAGCTTCACCCCTCCACTTT
TRBJ2-3 - TRBV4-1 TRBD1 CASSQLTGGTDTQYF TGCGCCAGCAGCCAATTAACAGGGGGAACAGATACGCAGTATTTT
TRBJ1-2 - TRBV20-1 - CSAADTYGYTF TGCAGTGCTGCAGACACTTATGGCTACACCTTC
TRBJ2-1 - TRBV4-1 TRBD1 CASSQETGEPYNEQFF TGCGCCAGCAGCCAGGAGACAGGGGAACCCTACAATGAGCAGTTCTTC
TRBJ2-7 - TRBV30 - CAWSVTGRGAFYEQYF TGTGCCTGGAGTGTAACCGGCAGGGGGGCTTTCTACGAGCAGTACTTC
TRBJ1-2 - TRBV21-1 - CASTGGGGGYTF TGTGCCAGCACAGGGGGCGGGGGGGGCTACACCTTC
TRBJ1-4 - TRBV5-5 - CASSLAIATNEKLFF TGTGCCAGCAGCTTGGCCATTGCCACTAATGAAAAACTGTTTTTT
TRBJ1-5 - TRBV6-5 - CASKEYSNQPQHF TGTGCCAGCAAGGAATATAGCAATCAGCCCCAGCATTTT
TRBJ2-7 - TRBV6-9 TRBD2 CASRQGLAGKVLEQYF TGTGCCAGCAGGCAGGGACTAGCGGGAAAAGTCTTAGAGCAGTACTTC
TRBJ2-1 - TRBV10-2 - CASKRDRRNEQFF TGCGCCAGCAAGAGGGACCGGCGCAATGAGCAGTTCTTC
TRBJ2-7 - TRBV21-1 - CASAKRVNYEQYF TGTGCCAGCGCCAAGAGGGTAAACTACGAGCAGTACTTC
TRBJ2-3 - TRBV5-4 TRBD2 CASSLGLAGGRVTQYF TGTGCCAGCAGCTTGGGGCTAGCGGGGGGGCGGGTTACGCAGTATTTT
TRBJ2-5 once TRBV25-1 TRBD2 CASSDPRLAGGQETQYF TGTGCCAGCAGTGACCCCCGACTAGCGGGAGGGCAAGAGACCCAGTACTTC
TRBJ1-3 - TRBV15 - CATSRGEPSGNTIYF TGTGCCACCAGCAGGGGGGAGCCCTCTGGAAACACCATATATTTT
TRBJ1-1 - TRBV28 - CASSPIQWLGGTEAFF TGTGCCAGCAGTCCCATACAGTGGCTGGGCGGCACTGAAGCTTTCTTT
TRBJ2-5 - TRBV11-2 TRBD1 CASSSDRDLGETQYF TGTGCCAGCAGCTCAGACAGGGATTTGGGCGAGACCCAGTACTTC
TRBJ2-1 - TRBV9 TRBD2 CASSVEGTSGYNEQFF TGTGCCAGCAGCGTAGAGGGGACTAGCGGCTACAATGAGCAGTTCTTC
TRBJ2-7 - TRBV28 TRBD2 CASTLRLAPYEQYF TGTGCCAGCACTCTAAGACTAGCCCCCTACGAGCAGTACTTC
TRBJ2-1 once TRBV7-8 TRBD1 CASSPPRQGYNEQFF TGTGCCAGCAGTCCACCGCGACAGGGGTACAATGAGCAGTTCTTC
TRBJ1-1 once TRBV28 - CASTKRMNTEAFF TGTGCCAGCACGAAAAGAATGAACACTGAAGCTTTCTTT
TRBJ1-1 - TRBV21-1 - CASSNQTGGLNTEAFF TGTGCCAGCAGCAACCAGACAGGGGGGTTGAACACTGAAGCTTTCTTT
TRBJ1-2 - TRBV5-1 - CASSPAGRVNGYTF TGCGCCAGCAGCCCGGCGGGCAGGGTGAATGGCTACACCTTC
TRBJ2-1 - TRBV6-2/TRBV6-3 - CASSYSDSRSEQFF TGTGCCAGCAGTTACTCGGACTCGCGTAGTGAGCAGTTCTTC
TRBJ1-3 - TRBV11-3 - CASSSDSLGNTIYF TGTGCCAGCAGCTCGGACAGCCTTGGAAACACCATATATTTT
TRBJ2-5 - TRBV19 TRBD2 CASTSGRGGPETQYF TGTGCCAGTACTAGCGGGCGCGGCGGCCCAGAGACCCAGTACTTC
TRBJ2-1 - TRBV7-2 TRBD2 CASSLSGGPYNEQFF TGTGCCAGCAGTCTCAGCGGGGGGCCCTACAATGAGCAGTTCTTC